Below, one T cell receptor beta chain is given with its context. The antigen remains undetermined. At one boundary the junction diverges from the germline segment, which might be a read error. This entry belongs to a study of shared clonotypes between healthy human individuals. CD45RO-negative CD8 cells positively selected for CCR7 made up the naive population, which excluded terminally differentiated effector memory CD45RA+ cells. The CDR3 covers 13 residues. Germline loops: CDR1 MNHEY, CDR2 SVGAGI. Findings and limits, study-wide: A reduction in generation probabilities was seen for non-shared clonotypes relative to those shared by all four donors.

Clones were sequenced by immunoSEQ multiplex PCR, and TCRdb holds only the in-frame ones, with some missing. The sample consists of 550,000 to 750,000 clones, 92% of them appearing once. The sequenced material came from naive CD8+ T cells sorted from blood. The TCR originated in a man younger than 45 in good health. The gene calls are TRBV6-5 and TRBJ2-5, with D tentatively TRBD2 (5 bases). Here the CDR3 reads CASTTRWGEAQYF. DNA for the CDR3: TGTGCCAGCACAACGCGGTGGGGAGAGGCCCAGTACTTC.